The 32 T cell receptor beta chains presented below share a single source sample, sequenced in a study of blood T cell repertoires in COVID-19. Sequencing was performed with immunoSEQ multiplex PCR; in TCRdb, only in-frame clones are kept and a portion is missing. Of 58,000 or so clones in the sample, about 74% are singletons; the top ten hold under 30%. Material: peripheral blood. All receptors come from a woman of 80 years or more with acute or convalescent COVID-19.

In its sample, this clone was seen once. The chain combines TRBV29-1 with TRBJ2-5; 11 bases line up with TRBD1. CDR1 is SQVTM and CDR2 is ANQGSEA in the germline V gene. The CDR3 spans 15 residues. J was trimmed by 5 bases and V by 6 bases; bases with no gene match: 11. The DNA for the CDR3 is TGCAGCGTGGAGACCGGACAGGGGGCTGAGGAGACCCAGTACTTC. Its translation: CSVETGQGAEETQYF.

The chain employs TRBV24-1 and TRBJ2-5; D is perhaps TRBD1 (6 bases). CDR3 length equals 16 residues. Trimming shortened V by 4 bases and J by 1 base, and 15 bases separated the two germline ends. CDR1 and CDR2 from the germline V gene are KGHDR and SFDVKD. In DNA, the CDR3 is TGTGCCACCAGTGACCCCACAGGGAGTAGCCAAGAGACCCAGTACTTC. It is translated as CATSDPTGSSQETQYF.

This chain links TRBV7-8 with TRBJ1-3; 7 nucleotides agree with TRBD1. Per germline, CDR1 SGHVS and CDR2 FQNEAQ. This CDR3 is 17 amino acids long. V gave up 1 base and J gave up 0 bases; unmatched junction bases: 6. CDR3 sequence: CASSLEASGGSGNTIYF. CDR3 bases: TGTGCCAGCAGCTTAGAAGCGTCAGGGGGCTCTGGAAACACCATATATTTT.

This rearrangement joins TRBV28 to TRBJ2-6, with 10 bases fitting TRBD1. Trimming removed 0 bases from V and 0 bases from J; junction bases left unmatched: 8. The germline V gene encodes CDR1 MDHEN and CDR2 SYDVKM. The CDR3 has 20 residues. CDR3 DNA: TGTGCCAGCAGTTTATGGGACAGGGGGTCTCCACTCTCTGGGGCCAACGTCCTGACTTTC. Its translation: CASSLWDRGSPLSGANVLTF.

This chain uses TRBV3-1 (or the pseudogene TRBV3-2) with TRBJ2-5; D remains ambiguous. Germline V CDR1 and CDR2: LGHDT, YNNKEL (reference sequence). The CDR3 is 15 amino acids. The V gene lost 0 bases and the J gene lost 1 base, with 9 bases spanning the gap. The CDR3 sequence: CASSQDTTPQETQYF. For the CDR3, the DNA is TGTGCCAGCAGCCAAGATACAACCCCCCAAGAGACCCAGTACTTC.

The rearrangement links TRBV7-8 to TRBJ1-1; D is unclear. The ends were cut back, 2 bases at V and 2 bases at J, with 9 bases in the middle. The CDR3 loop spans 14 amino acids. Germline V CDR1 and CDR2: SGHVS, FQNEAQ. CDR3 nucleotides: TGTGCCAGCAGCTTAACGGGTTTCAACACTGAAGCTTTCTTT. Protein product: CASSLTGFNTEAFF.

The chain combines TRBV5-4 with TRBJ2-2, with TRBD1 matching over 11 bases. The CDR3 covers 16 residues. V lost 4 bases, J lost 6 bases, and 8 bases stayed unmatched. CDR1 is SGHNT, CDR2 YYREEE, per germline (reference sequence). The CDR3 protein is CASSPGTGGWAGELFF. DNA of the CDR3: TGTGCCAGCAGCCCCGGGACAGGGGGTTGGGCCGGGGAGCTGTTTTTT.

A few counts support this clone. The gene calls are TRBV4-1 and TRBJ2-2; possibly TRBD2 for D (5 bases). From germline, CDR1 is MGHRA and CDR2 YSYEKL. This CDR3 has 17 residues. Trimming stripped 0 bases from V and 8 bases from J, with 19 bases between. CDR3 bases: TGCGCCAGCAGCCAAGACCCCCAGCGGCCCTACTCGGGGGAGCTGTTTTTT. Its translation is CASSQDPQRPYSGELFF.

This chain links TRBV19 with TRBJ2-3; TRBD2 matches 8 bases. The CDR3 is made up of 17 amino acids. V lost 5 bases and J lost 0; bases outside the gene matches: 10. Looked up from germline, CDR1 is LNHDA and CDR2 is SQIVND (reference sequence). Here the CDR3 reads CASSLVAGYSSTDTQYF. The CDR3, as DNA: TGTGCCAGTAGTTTGGTAGCGGGATATTCTAGCACAGATACGCAGTATTTT.

This rearrangement joins TRBV28 to TRBJ2-7, with 9 bases that match TRBD2. This CDR3 region has 14 residues. V lost 8 bases and J lost 3; bases outside the gene matches: 8. The germline gives CDR1 MDHEN, CDR2 SYDVKM. CDR3 protein: CASLGASGIYEQYF. CDR3 sequence (DNA): TGTGCCAGCCTGGGGGCTAGCGGGATCTACGAGCAGTACTTC.

The CDR3 DNA sequence: TGTGCCAGCAGTGCGGGCGGCGCCAAAAACATTCAGTACTTC. This gives the protein CASSAGGAKNIQYF. The rearrangement joins TRBV7-2 to TRBJ2-4, with D tentatively TRBD2 (5 bases). This CDR3 comprises 14 residues. The germline V gene has CDR1 SGHTA and CDR2 FQGNSA. Trimming shortened V by 6 bases and J by 1 base, and 10 bases separated the two germline ends. The full variable domain, with the rest looked up from reference TRBV7-2 and TRBJ2-4, is GAGVSQSPSNKVTEKGKDVELRCDPISGHTALYWYRQSLGQGLEFLIYFQGNSAPDKSGLPSDRFSAERTGGSVSTLTIQRTQQEDSAVYLCASSAGGAKNIQYFGAGTRLSVL.

The chain recombines TRBV7-2 with TRBJ2-3, with 7 bases identical to TRBD2. Germline CDR1 reads SGHTA; CDR2 reads FQGNSA. V was pared by 3 bases and J by 6 bases, with 6 bases of the junction left unmatched. The CDR3 contains 14 residues. The CDR3 DNA reads as TGTGCCAGCAGCTTTGGGCTAGCGGCGGATACGCAGTATTTT. It encodes CASSFGLAADTQYF.

The V and J genes are TRBV12-3 or TRBV12-4 and TRBJ1-2; D is possibly TRBD1 (5 bases). Trimming left V 6 bases short and J 7 bases short, with 15 bases between. The CDR3 loop spans 13 amino acids. Here the CDR3 DNA reads TGTGCCAGCAGAGGCACCAGGGTTTCTGGCTACACCTTC. Translating gives CASRGTRVSGYTF.

Only a few counts were recorded for this clone. CDR3 in amino acids: CASSPRVGSNSPLHF. CDR3 bases: TGTGCCAGCAGCCCCAGGGTCGGGTCTAATTCACCCCTCCACTTT. The V gene is TRBV7-6, the J gene TRBJ1-6; a possible D gene is TRBD1 (5 bases). The CDR3 contains 15 residues. The V end lost 5 bases, the J end lost 6 bases, and 14 bases lay between the germline ends. Germline V CDR1 and CDR2: SGHVS, FNYEAQ.

The table lists this clone with a few counts. This chain joins TRBV28 and TRBJ1-1; TRBD1 agrees at 8 bases. V gave up 5 bases and J gave up 1 base; unmatched junction bases: 9. Germline loops: CDR1 MDHEN, CDR2 SYDVKM. The CDR3 runs to 16 residues. The CDR3 DNA follows: TGTGCCAGCAGTAAACACAGGGGGAGGAGGAACACTGAAGCTTTCTTT. This sequence encodes CASSKHRGRRNTEAFF.

This clone turned up a few times. The CDR3 loop is CASSSQGAMGETQYF. CDR3 DNA sequence: TGTGCCAGCAGTTCTCAGGGGGCGATGGGAGAGACCCAGTACTTC. The V call is TRBV27, the J call TRBJ2-5; 8 bases align to TRBD1. CDR1 is MNHEY, CDR2 SMNVEV, per germline (reference sequence). This CDR3 is 15 amino acids long. After removal of 4 bases from V and 4 bases from J, the junction contained 8 bases not matched to a gene.

This clone was seen only once. The CDR3 loop reads CASSSPRTSGRETQYF. CDR3 coding DNA: TGTGCCAGCAGTTCCCCTCGGACTAGCGGGAGGGAGACCCAGTACTTC. The genes are TRBV28 and TRBJ2-5; 14 bases are shared with TRBD2. The V gene end was trimmed by 4 bases and the J gene end by 5 bases; junction bases not matched to a gene: 6. Germline V gene sequence: CDR1 MDHEN, CDR2 SYDVKM. This CDR3 is built from 16 residues.

This clone has only a few counts. The chain couples TRBV2 to TRBJ1-6; D uncertain. The germline V gene has CDR1 SNHLY and CDR2 FYNNEI. CDR3 length: 15 residues. Trimming pared 8 bases from V and 8 bases from J, leaving 19 bases between. The CDR3 region has the DNA TGTGCCAGCCTGTTTGTGAGCGTCCTCGATTCACCCCTCCACTTT. It encodes CASLFVSVLDSPLHF.

The chain combines TRBV27 with TRBJ2-7; 16 bases are shared with TRBD2. Germline assignment: CDR1 MNHEY and CDR2 SMNVEV (reference sequence). This CDR3 is 22 amino acids long. V shed 6 bases and J 0 bases; nucleotides not matched to a gene: 20. DNA of the CDR3: TGTGCCAGCAGCACTTCCGGGACTAGCGGGAGGGCTGGACCTAGGAGCTCCTACGAGCAGTACTTC. Translated, it gives CASSTSGTSGRAGPRSSYEQYF.

This clone appeared many times. The chain is built from TRBV7-9 and TRBJ1-1; D perhaps matches TRBD1 (6 bases). Trimming took 3 bases from V and 5 from J, leaving 13 bases between them. The germline gives CDR1 SEHNR, CDR2 FQNEAQ (reference sequence). The CDR3 runs to 14 residues. CDR3 residues: CASSLIRGGTEAFF. The CDR3 DNA reads TGTGCCAGCAGCTTGATCAGGGGCGGGACTGAAGCTTTCTTT.

The chain has TRBV7-9 and TRBJ2-1, with 8 bases matching TRBD2. The CDR3 has 15 residues. CDR1 is SEHNR, CDR2 FQNEAQ, per germline (reference sequence). V shed 5 bases, J shed 9 bases, and the junction held 12 bases outside the gene matches. Here the CDR3 DNA reads TGTGCCAGCAGCCCCGGGACTAGTAGGATGAGTGAGCAGTTCTTC. Its protein product is CASSPGTSRMSEQFF. The whole variable domain, filled in from reference TRBV7-9 and TRBJ2-1, reads DTGVSQNPRHKITKRGQNVTFRCDPISEHNRLYWYRQTLGQGPEFLTYFQNEAQLEKSRLLSDRFSAERPKGSFSTLEIQRTEQGDSAMYLCASSPGTSRMSEQFFGPGTRLTVL.

The chain carries TRBV7-3 and TRBJ2-1; 7 nucleotides line up with TRBD2. Germline values: CDR1 SGHTA, CDR2 FQGTGA. The CDR3 runs 16 residues. The V and J ends lost 2 bases and 5 bases, in that order; junction bases with no gene match: 9. The CDR3 reads CASSLLTGGLDNEQFF. The DNA of the CDR3 is TGTGCCAGCAGCTTATTAACGGGAGGTCTGGACAATGAGCAGTTCTTC.

A few counts support this clone. The chain couples TRBV15 to TRBJ2-7; 10 positions agree with TRBD2. Germline CDR1 is LNHNV and CDR2 is YYDKDF (reference sequence). With 1 base clipped from V and 4 bases from J, the junction kept 10 bases outside the gene matches. The CDR3 is 17 residues long. The CDR3: CATSRGPHGTSVYEQYF. CDR3 DNA: TGTGCCACCAGCAGAGGGCCCCACGGGACTAGCGTATACGAGCAGTACTTC.

The chain employs TRBV16 and TRBJ2-2; weak D call: TRBD2 (5 bases). Trimming took off 4 bases at V and 6 bases at J, with 12 bases between the two ends. CDR3 size: 14 residues. Looked up from germline, CDR1 is KGHSY and CDR2 is FQNENV. The CDR3 nucleotides are TGTGCCAGCAGCCGAGTAAGCGGATCCGGGGAGCTGTTTTTT. Residues: CASSRVSGSGELFF.

This clone was seen once. V and J are TRBV7-5 and TRBJ1-1; the table's D call TRBD1 went unverified against the DNA. TRBV7-5 is shown as a pseudogene. There are 15 residues in the CDR3. CDR3 nucleotide sequence: TGTGTCAGAAGCGACACGACAGATATGAACACTGAAGCTTTCTTT. Translated, it gives CVRSDTTDMNTEAFF.

This clone was counted at least ten times. Other nucleotide sequences from this sample produce the same CDR3. This chain links TRBV19 with TRBJ1-1; D is possibly TRBD1 (6 bases). V lost 5 bases and J 3 bases, leaving 16 bases between the germline ends. Germline V gene data show CDR1 as LNHDA and CDR2 as SQIVND (reference sequence). The CDR3 length is 15 residues. CDR3 protein: CASSVVGKGDTEAFF. The CDR3 DNA reads as TGTGCCAGTAGTGTGGTCGGGAAGGGGGACACTGAAGCTTTCTTT.

The J gene is TRBJ2-2, the V gene TRBV6-5; D remains unclear. Germline assignment: CDR1 MNHEY and CDR2 SVGAGI. The CDR3 spans 12 residues. V was trimmed by 6 bases and J by 7 bases, leaving 9 bases between them. This chain's CDR3 is CASSPSRGELFF. CDR3 coding DNA: TGTGCCAGCAGCCCCTCCCGCGGGGAGCTGTTTTTT.

The chain uses TRBV28 and TRBJ2-3, with 9 bases that match TRBD2. The V gene's germline CDR1 is MDHEN and CDR2 SYDVKM. V lost 4 bases to trimming and J lost 2 bases; unmatched junction nucleotides: 4. CDR3 length equals 15 residues. The CDR3 DNA sequence: TGTGCCAGCAGTTCCCTAGCGGGATACACAGATACGCAGTATTTT. It is translated as CASSSLAGYTDTQYF.

This clone was counted only a few times. CDR3 loop: CASISSSSYNEQFF. As DNA, the CDR3 is TGTGCCAGCATAAGTTCCAGCTCCTACAATGAGCAGTTCTTC. This chain uses TRBV6-5 with TRBJ2-1, with D unclear. V lost 7 bases and J lost 0, with 10 bases in between. Germline V gene lookup returns CDR1 MNHEY and CDR2 SVGAGI. CDR3 length: 14 residues.

Here the CDR3 DNA reads TGTGCCAGCAGCTTATCCGGGCGGGGCGAGCAGTACTTC. Protein sequence: CASSLSGRGEQYF. This chain joins TRBV7-2 and TRBJ2-7; D is possibly TRBD2 (6 bases). Germline CDR1 reads SGHTA; CDR2 reads FQGNSA. This CDR3 is built from 13 residues. V gave up 2 bases and J gave up 6 bases, with 11 bases separating them.

The chain employs TRBV6-6 and TRBJ2-3; the D gene is possibly TRBD2 (6 bases). V gave up 0 bases and J gave up 5 bases, with 9 bases separating them. Germline V CDR1 and CDR2: MNHNY, SVGAGI (reference sequence). The CDR3 runs 14 residues. The CDR3 DNA sequence: TGTGCCAGCAGTTACTCGGGCGGGGAAGATACGCAGTATTTT. Translation gives CASSYSGGEDTQYF.

The chain recombines TRBV7-2 with TRBJ2-3, with a possible D match to TRBD2 (6 bases). V gave up 1 base and J gave up 2 bases, with 19 bases separating them. From germline, CDR1 is SGHTA and CDR2 FQGNSA. This CDR3 contains 18 residues. DNA of the CDR3: TGTGCCAGCAGCTTAGTTGGGCCGGGAGCATACCTCACAGATACGCAGTATTTT. It yields the protein CASSLVGPGAYLTDTQYF.